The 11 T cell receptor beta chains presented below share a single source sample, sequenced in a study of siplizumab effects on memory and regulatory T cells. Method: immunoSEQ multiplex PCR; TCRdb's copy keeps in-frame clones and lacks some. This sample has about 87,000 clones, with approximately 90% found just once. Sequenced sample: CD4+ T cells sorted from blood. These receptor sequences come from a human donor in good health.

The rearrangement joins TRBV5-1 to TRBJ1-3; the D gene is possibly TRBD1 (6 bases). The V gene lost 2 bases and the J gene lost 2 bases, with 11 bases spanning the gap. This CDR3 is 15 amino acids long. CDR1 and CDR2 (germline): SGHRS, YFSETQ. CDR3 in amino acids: CASSFDRFPGNTIYF. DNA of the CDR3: TGCGCCAGCAGCTTTGACAGGTTCCCTGGAAACACCATATATTTT.

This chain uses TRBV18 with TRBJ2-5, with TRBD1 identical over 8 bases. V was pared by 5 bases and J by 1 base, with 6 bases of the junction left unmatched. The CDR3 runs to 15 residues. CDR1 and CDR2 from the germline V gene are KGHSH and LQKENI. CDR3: CASSYSTGGQETQYF. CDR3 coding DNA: TGTGCCAGCTCATACAGCACAGGGGGCCAAGAGACCCAGTACTTC.

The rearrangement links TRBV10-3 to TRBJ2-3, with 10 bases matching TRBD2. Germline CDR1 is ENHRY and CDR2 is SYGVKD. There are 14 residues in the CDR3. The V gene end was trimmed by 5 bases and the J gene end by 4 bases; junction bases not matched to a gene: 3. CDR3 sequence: CAISRTSGPDTQYF. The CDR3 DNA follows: TGTGCCATCAGTCGGACTAGCGGTCCAGATACGCAGTATTTT.

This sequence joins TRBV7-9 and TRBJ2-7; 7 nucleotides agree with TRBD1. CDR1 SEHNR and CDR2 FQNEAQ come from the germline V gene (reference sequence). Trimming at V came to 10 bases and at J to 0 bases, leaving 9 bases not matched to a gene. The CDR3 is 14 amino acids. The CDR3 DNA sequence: TGTGCCACTAAGGGGACAGCTACCTCCTACGAGCAGTACTTC. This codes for CATKGTATSYEQYF. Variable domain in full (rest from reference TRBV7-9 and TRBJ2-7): DTGVSQNPRHKITKRGQNVTFRCDPISEHNRLYWYRQTLGQGPEFLTYFQNEAQLEKSRLLSDRFSAERPKGSFSTLEIQRTEQGDSAMYLCATKGTATSYEQYFGPGTRLTVT.

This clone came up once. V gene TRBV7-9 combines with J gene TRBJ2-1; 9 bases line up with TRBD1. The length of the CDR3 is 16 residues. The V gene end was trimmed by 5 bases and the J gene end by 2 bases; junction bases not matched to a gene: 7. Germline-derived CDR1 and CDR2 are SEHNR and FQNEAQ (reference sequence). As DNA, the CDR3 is TGTGCCAGCAGCCCCGGACAGGGGCTGACCTACAATGAGCAGTTCTTC. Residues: CASSPGQGLTYNEQFF.

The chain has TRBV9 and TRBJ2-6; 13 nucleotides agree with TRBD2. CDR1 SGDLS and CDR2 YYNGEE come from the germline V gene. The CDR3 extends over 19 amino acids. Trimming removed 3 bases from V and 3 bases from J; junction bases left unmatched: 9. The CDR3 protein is CASSADWTSGSGGANVLTF. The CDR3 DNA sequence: TGTGCCAGCAGCGCCGATTGGACTAGCGGGAGCGGTGGGGCCAACGTCCTGACTTTC. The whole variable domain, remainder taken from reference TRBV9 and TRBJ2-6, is DSGVTQTPKHLITATGQRVTLRCSPRSGDLSVYWYQQSLDQGLQFLIQYYNGEERAKGNILERFSAQQFPDLHSELNLSSLELGDSALYFCASSADWTSGSGGANVLTFGAGSRLTVL.

The CDR3 spells CASSESELADTYEQYF. CDR3 bases: TGCGCCAGCAGTGAGTCGGAACTAGCGGACACCTACGAGCAGTACTTC. This chain links TRBV10-2 with TRBJ2-7; 8 bases map to TRBD2. CDR3 length equals 16 residues. After removal of 0 bases from V and 2 bases from J, the junction contained 6 bases not matched to a gene. CDR1 WSHSY and CDR2 SAAADI come from the germline V gene.

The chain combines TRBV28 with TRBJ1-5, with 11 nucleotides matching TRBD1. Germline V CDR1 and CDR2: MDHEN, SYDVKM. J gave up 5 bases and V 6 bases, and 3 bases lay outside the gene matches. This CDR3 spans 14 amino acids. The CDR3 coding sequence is TGTGCCAGCAGAGGGACAGGGGGTCATCAGCCCCAGCATTTT. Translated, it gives CASRGTGGHQPQHF.

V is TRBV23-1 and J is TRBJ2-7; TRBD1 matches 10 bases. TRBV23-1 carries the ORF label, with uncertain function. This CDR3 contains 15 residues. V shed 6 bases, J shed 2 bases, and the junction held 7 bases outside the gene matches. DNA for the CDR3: TGCGCCAGCAGACCGACAGGGGGCGAAACCTACGAGCAGTACTTC. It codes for CASRPTGGETYEQYF.

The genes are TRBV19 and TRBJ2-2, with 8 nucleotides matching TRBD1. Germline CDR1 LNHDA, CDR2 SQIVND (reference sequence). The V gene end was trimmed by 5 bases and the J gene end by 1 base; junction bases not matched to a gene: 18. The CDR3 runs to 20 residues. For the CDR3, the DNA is TGTGCCAGTAGTGTTCATCGGACAGGGAAAAGAGTGTTGAACACCGGGGAGCTGTTTTTT. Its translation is CASSVHRTGKRVLNTGELFF.

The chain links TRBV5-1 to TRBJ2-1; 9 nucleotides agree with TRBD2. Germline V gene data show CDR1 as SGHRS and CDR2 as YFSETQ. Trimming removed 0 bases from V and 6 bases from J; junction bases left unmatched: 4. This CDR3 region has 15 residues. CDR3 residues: CASSLVAGAVNEQFF. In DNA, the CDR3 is TGCGCCAGCAGCTTGGTAGCGGGAGCGGTCAATGAGCAGTTCTTC.